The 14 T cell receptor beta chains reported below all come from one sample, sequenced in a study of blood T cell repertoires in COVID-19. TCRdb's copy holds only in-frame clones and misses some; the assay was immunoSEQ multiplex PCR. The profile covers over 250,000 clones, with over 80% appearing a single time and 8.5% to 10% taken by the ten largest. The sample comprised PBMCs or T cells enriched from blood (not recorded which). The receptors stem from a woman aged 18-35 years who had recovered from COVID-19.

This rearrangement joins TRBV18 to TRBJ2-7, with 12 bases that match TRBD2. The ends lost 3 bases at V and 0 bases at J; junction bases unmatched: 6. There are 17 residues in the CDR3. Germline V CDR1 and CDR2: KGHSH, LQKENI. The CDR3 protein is CASSPRTSGVSSYEQYF. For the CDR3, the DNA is TGTGCCAGCTCACCGAGGACTAGCGGGGTTAGCTCCTACGAGCAGTACTTC.

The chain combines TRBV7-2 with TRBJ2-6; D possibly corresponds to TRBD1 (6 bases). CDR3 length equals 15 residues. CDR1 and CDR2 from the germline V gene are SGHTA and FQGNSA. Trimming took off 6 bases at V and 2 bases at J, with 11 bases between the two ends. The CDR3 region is CASRNTGTGANVLTF. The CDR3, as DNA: TGTGCCAGCAGGAATACAGGGACTGGGGCCAACGTCCTGACTTTC.

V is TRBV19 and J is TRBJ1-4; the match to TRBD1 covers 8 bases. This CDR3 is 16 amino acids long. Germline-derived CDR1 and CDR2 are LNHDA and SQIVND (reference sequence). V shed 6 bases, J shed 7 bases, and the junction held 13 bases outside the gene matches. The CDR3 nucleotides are TGTGCCAGTAGACGCTACCGCGGACAGGGCGCTGAAAAACTGTTTTTT. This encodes CASRRYRGQGAEKLFF.

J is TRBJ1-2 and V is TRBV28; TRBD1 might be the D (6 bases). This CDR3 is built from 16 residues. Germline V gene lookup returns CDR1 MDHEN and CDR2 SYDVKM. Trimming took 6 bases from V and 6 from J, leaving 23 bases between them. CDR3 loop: CASSAGSGGIRDGYTF. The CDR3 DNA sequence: TGTGCCAGCAGCGCCGGGTCGGGGGGCATAAGGGATGGCTACACCTTC.

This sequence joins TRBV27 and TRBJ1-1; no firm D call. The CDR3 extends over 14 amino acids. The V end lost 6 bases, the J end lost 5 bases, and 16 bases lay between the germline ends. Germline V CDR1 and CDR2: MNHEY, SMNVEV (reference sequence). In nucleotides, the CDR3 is TGTGCCAGCAGCCGCAGCGGTGGAAAGACTGAAGCTTTCTTT. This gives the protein CASSRSGGKTEAFF.

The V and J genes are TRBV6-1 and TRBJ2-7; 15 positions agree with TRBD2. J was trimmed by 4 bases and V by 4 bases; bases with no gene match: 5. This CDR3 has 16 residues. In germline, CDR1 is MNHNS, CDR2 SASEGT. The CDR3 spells CASSARTSGGAYEQYF. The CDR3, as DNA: TGTGCCAGCAGTGCCCGGACTAGCGGGGGGGCATACGAGCAGTACTTC.

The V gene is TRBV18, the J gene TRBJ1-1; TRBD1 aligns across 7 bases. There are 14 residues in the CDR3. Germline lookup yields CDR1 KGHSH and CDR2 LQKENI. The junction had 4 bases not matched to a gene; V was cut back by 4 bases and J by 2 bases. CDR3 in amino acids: CASSRGGENTEAFF. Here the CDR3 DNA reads TGTGCCAGCTCACGAGGGGGCGAAAACACTGAAGCTTTCTTT.

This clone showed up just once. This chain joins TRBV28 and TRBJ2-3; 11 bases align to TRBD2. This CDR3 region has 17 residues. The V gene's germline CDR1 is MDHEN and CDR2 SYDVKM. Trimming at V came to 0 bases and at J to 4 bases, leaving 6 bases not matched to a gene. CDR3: CASSLWTSGIWADTQYF. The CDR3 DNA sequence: TGTGCCAGCAGTTTATGGACTAGCGGGATATGGGCAGATACGCAGTATTTT.

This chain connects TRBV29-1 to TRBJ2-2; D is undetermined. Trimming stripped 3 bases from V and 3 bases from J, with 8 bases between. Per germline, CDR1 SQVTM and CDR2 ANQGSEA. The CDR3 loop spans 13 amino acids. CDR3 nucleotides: TGCAGCGTTGAGGGCCTATACACCGGGGAGCTGTTTTTT. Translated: CSVEGLYTGELFF.

CDR3 region: CASSGETGVNTEAFF. CDR3 nucleotide sequence: TGTGCCAGCAGTGGAGAGACAGGGGTGAACACTGAAGCTTTCTTT. The V gene is TRBV6-2 or TRBV6-3, the J gene TRBJ1-1, with TRBD1 identical over 8 bases. Germline trimming cut 5 bases from V and 0 bases from J; bases unmatched to any gene: 5. The CDR3 runs 15 residues. The germline V gene encodes CDR1 MNHEY and CDR2 SVGEGT.

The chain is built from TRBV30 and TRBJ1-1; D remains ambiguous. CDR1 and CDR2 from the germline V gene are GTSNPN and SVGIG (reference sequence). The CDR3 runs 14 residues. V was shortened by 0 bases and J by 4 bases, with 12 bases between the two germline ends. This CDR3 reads CAWSVRSRGTEAFF. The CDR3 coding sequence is TGTGCCTGGAGTGTACGGAGCCGGGGCACTGAAGCTTTCTTT. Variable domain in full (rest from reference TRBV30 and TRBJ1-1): SQTIHQWPATLVQPVGSPLSLECTVEGTSNPNLYWYRQAAGRGLQLLFYSVGIGQISSEVPQNLSASRPQDRQFILSSKKLLLSDSGFYLCAWSVRSRGTEAFFGQGTRLTVV.

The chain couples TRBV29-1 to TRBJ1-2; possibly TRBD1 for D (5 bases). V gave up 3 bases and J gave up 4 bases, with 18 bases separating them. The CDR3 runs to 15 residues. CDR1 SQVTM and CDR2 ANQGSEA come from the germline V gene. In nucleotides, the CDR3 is TGCAGCGTTGACTCCTTGGGGTTGGGACTCTATGGCTACACCTTC. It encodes CSVDSLGLGLYGYTF.

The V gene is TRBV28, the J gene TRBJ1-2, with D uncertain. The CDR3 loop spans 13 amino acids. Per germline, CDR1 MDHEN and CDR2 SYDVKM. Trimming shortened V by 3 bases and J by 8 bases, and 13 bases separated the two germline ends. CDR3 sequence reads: CASSFWGSGGYTF. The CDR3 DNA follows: TGTGCCAGCAGTTTCTGGGGATCGGGGGGCTACACCTTC.

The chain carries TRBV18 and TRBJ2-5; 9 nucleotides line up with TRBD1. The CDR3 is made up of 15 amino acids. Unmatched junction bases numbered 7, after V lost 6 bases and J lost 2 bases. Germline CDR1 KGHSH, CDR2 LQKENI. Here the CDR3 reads CASSPTGTGQETQYF. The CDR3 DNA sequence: TGTGCCAGCTCCCCAACCGGGACAGGGCAAGAGACCCAGTACTTC.